The 10 T cell receptor beta chains given below trace back to one sample, sequenced in a study of OX40 agonist ivuxolimab in advanced cancers. Profiled with immunoSEQ multiplex PCR; TCRdb holds only in-frame clones, not every one. The sample has some 70,000 clones; more than 75% are singletons. Material: CD4+ or CD8+ T cells sorted from blood, obtained in a trial of the OX40 agonist ivuxolimab. The receptors derive from an adult with an advanced solid tumor such as melanoma, head and neck, liver or kidney cancer.

The chain employs TRBV7-9 and TRBJ2-7; 11 bases line up with TRBD2. CDR1 is SEHNR, CDR2 FQNEAQ, per germline (reference sequence). The CDR3 runs 15 residues. The J segment lost 2 bases and the V segment lost 5 bases, leaving 5 bases of the junction unmatched. The CDR3 is CASSLLAGATYEQYF. CDR3 DNA: TGTGCCAGCAGCCTACTAGCGGGAGCGACCTACGAGCAGTACTTC.

The chain joins TRBV4-2 to TRBJ1-5; the match to TRBD1 covers 12 bases. CDR3 length: 16 amino acids. Germline V CDR1 and CDR2: LGHNA, YNFKEQ. After removal of 2 bases from V and 6 bases from J, the junction contained 5 bases not matched to a gene. CDR3 amino acids: CASSQQGTGGGQPQHF. In DNA form, the CDR3 reads TGTGCCAGCAGCCAACAAGGGACAGGGGGCGGTCAGCCCCAGCATTTT.

The chain combines TRBV7-2 with TRBJ1-5, with D perhaps TRBD1 (6 bases). This CDR3 comprises 14 residues. With 3 bases removed from V and 6 bases from J, the gap between germline ends came to 12 bases. Germline CDR1 SGHTA, CDR2 FQGNSA. CDR3 loop: CASSFGQTGQPQHF. In DNA, the CDR3 is TGTGCCAGCAGCTTCGGACAGACGGGTCAGCCCCAGCATTTT.

The rearrangement joins TRBV6-5 to TRBJ2-2; 10 positions agree with TRBD1. The ends lost 6 bases at V and 7 bases at J; junction bases unmatched: 8. The CDR3 sequence is 15 residues long. Per the germline V gene, CDR1 is MNHEY and CDR2 is SVGAGI. CDR3 sequence reads: CASSFWDRGDGELFF. Here the CDR3 DNA reads TGTGCCAGCAGCTTCTGGGACAGGGGAGACGGGGAGCTGTTTTTT.

The V and J genes are TRBV7-2 and TRBJ1-5, with 10 bases lining up with TRBD1. The CDR3 extends over 16 amino acids. The germline gives CDR1 SGHTA, CDR2 FQGNSA. Trimming removed 0 bases from V and 7 bases from J; junction bases left unmatched: 6. The CDR3 nucleotides are TGTGCCAGCAGCTTAGCGGGGACAGGGGTTCGCCAGCCCCAGCATTTT. It translates to CASSLAGTGVRQPQHF.

The chain has TRBV7-9 and TRBJ1-5; D unresolved. This CDR3 spans 12 amino acids. V dropped 3 bases and J dropped 6 bases, with 6 bases sitting between them. Germline V CDR1 and CDR2: SEHNR, FQNEAQ (reference sequence). The CDR3 sequence is CASSLLSQPQHF. The CDR3 region has the DNA TGTGCCAGCAGCTTGCTGTCTCAGCCCCAGCATTTT.

The genes are TRBV15 and TRBJ2-6; TRBD1 matches 10 bases. The CDR3 runs 18 residues. Germline values: CDR1 LNHNV, CDR2 YYDKDF (reference sequence). V was clipped by 3 bases and J by 2 bases; unmatched bases: 7. The CDR3 region is CATSRGQGQTTGANVLTF. The CDR3 coding sequence is TGTGCCACCAGCAGGGGACAGGGGCAAACTACTGGGGCCAACGTCCTGACTTTC.

The chain employs TRBV5-6 and TRBJ1-3; the D is unclear. Germline V lookup: CDR1 SGHDT, CDR2 YYEEEE. Trimming removed 0 bases from V and 0 bases from J, with 10 bases in between. The length of the CDR3 is 16 residues. The DNA for the CDR3 is TGTGCCAGCAGCTTGGGTTGGGGTAGCTCTGGAAACACCATATATTTT. Its translation: CASSLGWGSSGNTIYF.

The CDR3 region has the DNA TGTGCCAGCAGTACCCTCACCCGCGAGCAGTACTTC. It specifies CASSTLTREQYF. The chain links TRBV25-1 to TRBJ2-7; the D is unclear. This CDR3 comprises 12 residues. The germline V and J ends were trimmed by 5 bases and 6 bases, with 11 bases remaining between them. Germline V gene sequence: CDR1 MGHDK, CDR2 SYGVNS.

This clone was observed a few times. The gene calls are TRBV7-9 and TRBJ1-4; a possible D gene is TRBD1 (5 bases). CDR3 length equals 15 residues. The germline V gene has CDR1 SEHNR and CDR2 FQNEAQ (reference sequence). The germline V and J ends were trimmed by 5 bases and 7 bases, with 17 bases remaining between them. This CDR3 reads CASSPGAENGEKLFF. In DNA, the CDR3 is TGTGCCAGCAGCCCCGGGGCAGAGAATGGTGAAAAACTGTTTTTT.